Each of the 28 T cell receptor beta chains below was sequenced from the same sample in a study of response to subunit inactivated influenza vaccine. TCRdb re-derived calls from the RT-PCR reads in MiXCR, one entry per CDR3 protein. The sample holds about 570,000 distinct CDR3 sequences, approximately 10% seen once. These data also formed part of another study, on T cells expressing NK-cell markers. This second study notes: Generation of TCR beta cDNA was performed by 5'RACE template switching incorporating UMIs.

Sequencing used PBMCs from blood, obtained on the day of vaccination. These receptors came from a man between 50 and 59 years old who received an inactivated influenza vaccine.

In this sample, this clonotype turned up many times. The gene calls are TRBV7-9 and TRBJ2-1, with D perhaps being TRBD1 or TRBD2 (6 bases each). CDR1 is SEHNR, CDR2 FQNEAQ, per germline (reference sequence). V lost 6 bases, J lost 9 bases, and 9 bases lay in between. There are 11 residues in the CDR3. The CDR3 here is CASRGGSEQFF. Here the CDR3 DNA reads TGTGCCAGCAGAGGGGGGAGTGAGCAGTTCTTC. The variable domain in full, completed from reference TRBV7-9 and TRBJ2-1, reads DTGVSQNPRHKITKRGQNVTFRCDPISEHNRLYWYRQTLGQGPEFLTYFQNEAQLEKSRLLSDRFSAERPKGSFSTLEIQRTEQGDSAMYLCASRGGSEQFFGPGTRLTVL.

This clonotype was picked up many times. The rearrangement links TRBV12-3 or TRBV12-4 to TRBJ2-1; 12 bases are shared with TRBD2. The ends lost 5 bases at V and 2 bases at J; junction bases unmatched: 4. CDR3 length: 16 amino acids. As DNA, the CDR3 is TGTGCCAGCAGTCCAGGACTAGCGGGAACCTACAATGAGCAGTTCTTC. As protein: CASSPGLAGTYNEQFF.

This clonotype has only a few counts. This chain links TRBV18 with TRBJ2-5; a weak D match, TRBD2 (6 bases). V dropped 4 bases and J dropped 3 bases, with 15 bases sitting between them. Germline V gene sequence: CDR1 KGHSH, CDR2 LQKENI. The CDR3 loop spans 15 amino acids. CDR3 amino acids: CASSQNPGGKETQYF. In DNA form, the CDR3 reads TGTGCCAGCTCACAAAATCCTGGCGGGAAAGAGACCCAGTACTTC.

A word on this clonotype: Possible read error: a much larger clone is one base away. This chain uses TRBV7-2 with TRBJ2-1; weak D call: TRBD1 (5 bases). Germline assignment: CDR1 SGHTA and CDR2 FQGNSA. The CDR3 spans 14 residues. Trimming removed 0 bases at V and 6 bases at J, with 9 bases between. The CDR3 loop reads CASSLAGPINEQFF. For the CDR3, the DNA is TGTGCCAGCAGCTTAGCGGGGCCCATCAATGAGCAGTTCTTC. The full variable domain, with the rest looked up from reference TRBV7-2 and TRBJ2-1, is GAGVSQSPSNKVTEKGKDVELRCDPISGHTALYWYRQSLGQGLEFLIYFQGNSAPDKSGLPSDRFSAERTGGSVSTLTIQRTQQEDSAVYLCASSLAGPINEQFFGPGTRLTVL.

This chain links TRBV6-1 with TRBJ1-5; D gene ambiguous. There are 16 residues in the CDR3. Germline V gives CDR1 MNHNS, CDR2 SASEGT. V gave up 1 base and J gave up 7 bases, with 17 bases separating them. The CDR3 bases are TGTGCCAGCAGTGAAGGGGTCGTGGGAACCAGACAGCCCCAGCATTTT. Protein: CASSEGVVGTRQPQHF.

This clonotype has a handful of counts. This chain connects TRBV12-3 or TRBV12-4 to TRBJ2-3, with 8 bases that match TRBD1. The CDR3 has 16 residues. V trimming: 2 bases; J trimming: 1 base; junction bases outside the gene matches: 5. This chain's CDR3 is CASSLMAGGGTDTQYF. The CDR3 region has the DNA TGTGCCAGCAGTTTAATGGCAGGGGGCGGCACAGATACGCAGTATTTT.

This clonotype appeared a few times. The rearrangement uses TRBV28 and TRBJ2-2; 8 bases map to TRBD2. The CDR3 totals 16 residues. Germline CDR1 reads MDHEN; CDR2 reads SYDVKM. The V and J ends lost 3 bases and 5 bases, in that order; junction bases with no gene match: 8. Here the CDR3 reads CASSLSGGGRTGELFF. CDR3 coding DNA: TGTGCCAGCAGTTTGAGCGGGGGAGGCCGGACCGGGGAGCTGTTTTTT.

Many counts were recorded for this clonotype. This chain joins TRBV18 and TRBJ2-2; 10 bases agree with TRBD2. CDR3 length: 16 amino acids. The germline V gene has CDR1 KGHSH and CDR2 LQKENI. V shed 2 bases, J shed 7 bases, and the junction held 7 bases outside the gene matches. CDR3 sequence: CASSPTTSGIVGELFF. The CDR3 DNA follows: TGTGCCAGCTCACCAACAACTAGCGGGATTGTCGGGGAGCTGTTTTTT.

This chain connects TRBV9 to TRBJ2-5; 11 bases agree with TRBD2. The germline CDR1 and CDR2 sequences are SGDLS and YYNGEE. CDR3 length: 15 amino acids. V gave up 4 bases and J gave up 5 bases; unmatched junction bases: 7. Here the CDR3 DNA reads TGTGCCAGCAGCCGACTAGCGGGAAGGGAGGAGACCCAGTACTTC. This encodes CASSRLAGREETQYF.

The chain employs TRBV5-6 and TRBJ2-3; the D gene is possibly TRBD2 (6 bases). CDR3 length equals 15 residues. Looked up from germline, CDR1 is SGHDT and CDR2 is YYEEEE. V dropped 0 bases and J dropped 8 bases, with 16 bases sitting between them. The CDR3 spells CASSLVRGFVGTQYF. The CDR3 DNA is TGTGCCAGCAGCTTGGTGCGGGGATTTGTGGGTACGCAGTATTTT.

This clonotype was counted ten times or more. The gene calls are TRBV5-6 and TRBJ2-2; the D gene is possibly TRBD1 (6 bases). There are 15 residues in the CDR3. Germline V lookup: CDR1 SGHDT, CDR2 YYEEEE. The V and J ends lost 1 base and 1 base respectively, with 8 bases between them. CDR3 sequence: CASSLLGQNTGELFF. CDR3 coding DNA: TGTGCCAGCAGCTTGTTGGGACAGAACACCGGGGAGCTGTTTTTT.

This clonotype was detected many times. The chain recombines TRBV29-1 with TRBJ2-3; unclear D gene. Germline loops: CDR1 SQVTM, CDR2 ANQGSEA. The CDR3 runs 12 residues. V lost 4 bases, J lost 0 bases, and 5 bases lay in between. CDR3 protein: CSVVASTDTQYF. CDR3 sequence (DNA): TGCAGCGTTGTTGCTAGCACAGATACGCAGTATTTT.

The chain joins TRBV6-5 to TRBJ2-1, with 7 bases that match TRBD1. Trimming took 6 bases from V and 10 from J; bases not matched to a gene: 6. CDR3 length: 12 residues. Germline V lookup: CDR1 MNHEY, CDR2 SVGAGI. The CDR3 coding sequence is TGTGCCAGCAGATCTACAGGGGAGGAGCAGTTCTTC. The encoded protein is CASRSTGEEQFF.

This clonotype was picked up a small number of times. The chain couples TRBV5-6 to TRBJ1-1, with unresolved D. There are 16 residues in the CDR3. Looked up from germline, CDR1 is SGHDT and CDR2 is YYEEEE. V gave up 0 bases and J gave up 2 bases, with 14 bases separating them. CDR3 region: CASSLALLATNTEAFF. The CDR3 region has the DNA TGTGCCAGCAGCTTGGCCCTACTGGCCACAAACACTGAAGCTTTCTTT.

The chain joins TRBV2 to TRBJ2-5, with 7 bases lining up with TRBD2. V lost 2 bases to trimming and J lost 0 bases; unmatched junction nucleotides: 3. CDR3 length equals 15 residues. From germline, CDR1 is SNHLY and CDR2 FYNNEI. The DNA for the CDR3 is TGTGCCAGCAGTGAAAGGCGGGGGAACCAAGAGACCCAGTACTTC. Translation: CASSERRGNQETQYF.

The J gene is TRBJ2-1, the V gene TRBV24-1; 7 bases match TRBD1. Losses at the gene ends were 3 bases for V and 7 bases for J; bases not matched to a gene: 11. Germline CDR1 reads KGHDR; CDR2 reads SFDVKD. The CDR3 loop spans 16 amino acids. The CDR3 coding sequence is TGTGCCACCAGTGATGTTACAGGGGTTAGGCGGAATGAGCAGTTCTTC. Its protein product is CATSDVTGVRRNEQFF.

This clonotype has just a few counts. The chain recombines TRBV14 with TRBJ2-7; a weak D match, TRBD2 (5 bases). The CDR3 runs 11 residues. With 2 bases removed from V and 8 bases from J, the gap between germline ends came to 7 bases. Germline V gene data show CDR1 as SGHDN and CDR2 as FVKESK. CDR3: CASSQTGKQYF. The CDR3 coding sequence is TGTGCCAGCAGCCAAACGGGGAAGCAGTACTTC.

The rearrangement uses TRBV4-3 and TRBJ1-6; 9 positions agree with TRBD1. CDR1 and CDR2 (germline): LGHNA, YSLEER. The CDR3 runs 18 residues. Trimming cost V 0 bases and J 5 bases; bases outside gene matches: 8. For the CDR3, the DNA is TGCGCCAGCAGCCAAGATGTAGGGACAGGGTTGAATAATTCACCCCTCCACTTT. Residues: CASSQDVGTGLNNSPLHF.

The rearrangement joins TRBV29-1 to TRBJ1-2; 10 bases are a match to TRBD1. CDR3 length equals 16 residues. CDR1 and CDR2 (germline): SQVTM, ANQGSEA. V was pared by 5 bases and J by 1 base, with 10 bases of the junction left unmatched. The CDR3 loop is CSVYDTTGGLNYGYTF. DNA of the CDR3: TGCAGCGTTTATGACACGACAGGGGGCCTTAACTATGGCTACACCTTC.

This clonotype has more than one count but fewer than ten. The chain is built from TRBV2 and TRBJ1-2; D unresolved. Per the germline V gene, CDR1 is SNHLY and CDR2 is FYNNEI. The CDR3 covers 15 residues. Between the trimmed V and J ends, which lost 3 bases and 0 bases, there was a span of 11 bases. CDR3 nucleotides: TGTGCCAGCAGTGAGAACGGGTTACCTAACTATGGCTACACCTTC. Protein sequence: CASSENGLPNYGYTF.

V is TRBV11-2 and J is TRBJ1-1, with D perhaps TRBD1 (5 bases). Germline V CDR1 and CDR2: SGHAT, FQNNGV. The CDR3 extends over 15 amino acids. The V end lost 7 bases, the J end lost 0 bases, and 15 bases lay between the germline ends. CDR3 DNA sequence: TGTGCCAGCACCACGGGGGGGGTTCTGAACACTGAAGCTTTCTTT. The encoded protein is CASTTGGVLNTEAFF.

Here the CDR3 DNA reads TGTGCCAGCAGTTTAGGCGAAGGCTCACCCCTCCACTTT. It is translated as CASSLGEGSPLHF. The chain joins TRBV12-3 or TRBV12-4 to TRBJ1-6; D is unresolved. CDR3 length equals 13 residues. V lost 1 base and J lost 10, with 8 bases in between.

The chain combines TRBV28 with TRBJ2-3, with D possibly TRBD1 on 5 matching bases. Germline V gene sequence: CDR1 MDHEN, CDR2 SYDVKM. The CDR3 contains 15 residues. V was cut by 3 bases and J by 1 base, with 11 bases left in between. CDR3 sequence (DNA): TGTGCCAGCAGTTTTCCGACAGCAGGCACAGATACGCAGTATTTT. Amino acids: CASSFPTAGTDTQYF.

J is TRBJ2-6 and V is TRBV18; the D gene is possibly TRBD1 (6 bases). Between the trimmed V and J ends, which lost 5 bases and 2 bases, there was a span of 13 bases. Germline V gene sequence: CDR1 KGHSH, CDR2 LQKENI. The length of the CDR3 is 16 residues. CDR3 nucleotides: TGTGCCAGCTCAGATTACAGGGTCACTGGGGCCAACGTCCTGACTTTC. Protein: CASSDYRVTGANVLTF.

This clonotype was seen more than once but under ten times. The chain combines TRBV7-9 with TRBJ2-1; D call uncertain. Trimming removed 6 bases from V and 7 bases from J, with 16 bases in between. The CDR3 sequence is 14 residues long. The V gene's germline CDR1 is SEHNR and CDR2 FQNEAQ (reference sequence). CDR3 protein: CASSFGEPSNEQFF. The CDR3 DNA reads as TGTGCCAGCAGTTTCGGTGAGCCATCGAATGAGCAGTTCTTC.

CDR3 nucleotides: TGTGCCAGCAGTTTATACAGGGATGATGGCTACACCTTC. It encodes CASSLYRDDGYTF. The chain uses TRBV12-3 or TRBV12-4 and TRBJ1-2, with D possibly TRBD1 on 6 matching bases. V was cut by 2 bases and J by 6 bases, with 10 bases left in between. The length of the CDR3 is 13 residues.

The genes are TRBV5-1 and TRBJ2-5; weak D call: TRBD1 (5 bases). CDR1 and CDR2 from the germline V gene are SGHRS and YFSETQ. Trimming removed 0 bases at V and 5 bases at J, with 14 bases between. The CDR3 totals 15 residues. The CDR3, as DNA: TGCGCCAGCAGCTTGGAGGGGATCTCAGGGGAGACCCAGTACTTC. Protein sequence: CASSLEGISGETQYF.

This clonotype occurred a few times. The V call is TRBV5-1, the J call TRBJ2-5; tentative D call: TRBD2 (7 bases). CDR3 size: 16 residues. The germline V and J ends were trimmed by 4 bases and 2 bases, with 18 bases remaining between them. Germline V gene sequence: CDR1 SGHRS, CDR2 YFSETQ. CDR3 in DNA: TGCGCCAGCAGCCTCGTCGGGGGGCTAGTTCAAGAGACCCAGTACTTC. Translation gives CASSLVGGLVQETQYF.